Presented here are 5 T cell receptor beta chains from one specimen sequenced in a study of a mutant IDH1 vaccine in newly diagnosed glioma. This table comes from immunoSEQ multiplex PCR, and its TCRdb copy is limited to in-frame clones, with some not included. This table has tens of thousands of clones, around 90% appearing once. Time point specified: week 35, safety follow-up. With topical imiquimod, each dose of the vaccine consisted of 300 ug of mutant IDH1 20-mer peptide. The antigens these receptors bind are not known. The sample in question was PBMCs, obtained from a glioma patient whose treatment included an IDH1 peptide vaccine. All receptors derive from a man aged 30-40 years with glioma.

In nucleotides, the CDR3 is TGTGCCAGCATGCGGCAGGGGAGGAATGAGCAGTTCTTC. Its protein product is CASMRQGRNEQFF. The V and J genes are TRBV27 and TRBJ2-1; D tentatively fits TRBD1 or TRBD2 (6 bases each). Germline CDR1 MNHEY, CDR2 SMNVEV (reference sequence). Between the trimmed V and J ends, which lost 7 bases and 7 bases, there was a span of 14 bases. The CDR3 extends over 13 amino acids.

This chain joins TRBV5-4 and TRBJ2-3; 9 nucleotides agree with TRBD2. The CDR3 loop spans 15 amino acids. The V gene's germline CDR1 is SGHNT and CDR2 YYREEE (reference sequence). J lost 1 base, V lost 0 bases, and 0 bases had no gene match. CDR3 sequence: CASSLGLAGTDTQYF. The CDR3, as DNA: TGTGCCAGCAGCTTGGGACTAGCGGGCACAGATACGCAGTATTTT.

The CDR3 region has the DNA TGTGCCAGCAGCTTAGCAGGGGACACTGAAGCTTTCTTT. This sequence encodes CASSLAGDTEAFF. This chain uses TRBV7-9 with TRBJ1-1, with D perhaps TRBD1 (5 bases). V was clipped by 0 bases and J by 3 bases, with 5 bases between them. This CDR3 comprises 13 residues. The germline V gene encodes CDR1 SEHNR and CDR2 FQNEAQ (reference sequence).

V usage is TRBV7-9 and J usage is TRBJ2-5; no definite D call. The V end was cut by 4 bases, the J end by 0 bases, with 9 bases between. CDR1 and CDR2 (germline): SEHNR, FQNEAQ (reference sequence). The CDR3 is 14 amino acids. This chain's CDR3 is CASSSVRDQETQYF. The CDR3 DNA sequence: TGTGCCAGCAGCTCAGTAAGGGACCAAGAGACCCAGTACTTC.

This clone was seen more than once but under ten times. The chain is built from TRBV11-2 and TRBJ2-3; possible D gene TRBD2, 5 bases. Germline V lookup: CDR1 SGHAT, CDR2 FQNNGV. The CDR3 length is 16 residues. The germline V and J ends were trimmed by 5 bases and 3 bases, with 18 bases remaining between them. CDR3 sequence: CASSPEVGRITDTQYF. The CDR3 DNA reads TGTGCCAGCAGCCCGGAGGTGGGCCGAATTACAGATACGCAGTATTTT.